This TCR beta chain is drawn from a study of blood T cells in healthy people across ages. Turning to the study itself: There was about one barcoded beta molecule captured by template switching per two T cells. Whole-study findings and limits: Diversity estimates from one million T cells were considered underestimates. There were more naive CD4+ cells and higher diversity in long-lived donors than in aged donors.

CDR3 size: 16 residues. After removal of 4 bases from V and 0 bases from J, the junction contained 2 bases not matched to a gene. The V gene's germline CDR1 is SGDLS and CDR2 YYNGEE. For the second PCR, which ran for roughly 6 to 12 cycles, a sample-barcoded 5' primer and a J-beta primer mix were used. TCRdb re-called the 5' RACE reads through MiXCR, storing one row per CDR3 protein. This table holds about 280,000 distinct CDR3 sequences, roughly a quarter found once. Points on this clonotype: Its antigen is not identified.

The source of this sequence is a woman in her seventies in good health. This rearrangement joins TRBV9 to TRBJ2-2; TRBD2 agrees at 11 bases. The sequenced material came from blood. CDR3 DNA sequence: TGTGCCAGCAGCCGACTAGCGGGATCGAACACCGGGGAGCTGTTTTTT. It translates to CASSRLAGSNTGELFF. Full variable domain (outside the CDR3, taken from reference TRBV9 and TRBJ2-2): DSGVTQTPKHLITATGQRVTLRCSPRSGDLSVYWYQQSLDQGLQFLIQYYNGEERAKGNILERFSAQQFPDLHSELNLSSLELGDSALYFCASSRLAGSNTGELFFGEGSRLTVL.